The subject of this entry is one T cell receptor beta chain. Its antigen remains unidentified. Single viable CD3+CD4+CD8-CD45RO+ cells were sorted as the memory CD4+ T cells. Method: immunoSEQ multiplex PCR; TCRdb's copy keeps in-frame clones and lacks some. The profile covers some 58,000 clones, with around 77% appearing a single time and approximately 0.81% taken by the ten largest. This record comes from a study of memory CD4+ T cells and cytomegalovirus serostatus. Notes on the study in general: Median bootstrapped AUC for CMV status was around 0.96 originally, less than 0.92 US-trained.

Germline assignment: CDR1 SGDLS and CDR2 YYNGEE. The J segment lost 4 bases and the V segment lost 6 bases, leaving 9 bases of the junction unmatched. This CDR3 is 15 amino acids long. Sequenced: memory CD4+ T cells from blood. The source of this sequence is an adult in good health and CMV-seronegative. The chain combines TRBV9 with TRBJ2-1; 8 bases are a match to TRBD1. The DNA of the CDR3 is TGTGCCAGCACCAAGGACAGGGCGGGGTACAATGAGCAGTTCTTC. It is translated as CASTKDRAGYNEQFF.